This is a list of T cell receptor beta chains from one sample in a study of high-grade serous ovarian cancer treatment subgroups. Data came from immunoSEQ multiplex PCR; TCRdb stores just in-frame clones and leaves some out. This repertoire shows over 9,000 clones, less than 90% found once; its top ten account for 1.7%. The sample consisted of tumor tissue. These receptors all stem from a human donor with high-grade serous ovarian cancer. Each CDR3 is given with its conserved first and last residue. D genes are given only for firm matches. Only some rows state a clone size, as once, few, many or a class for expanded clones.

v_gene,d_gene,abundance,len,j_gene,CDR3aa,CDR3nt
TRBV18,.,.,16,TRBJ2-6,CASSPIKEFGANVLTF,TGTGCCAGCTCACCAATAAAGGAGTTTGGGGCCAACGTCCTGACTTTC
TRBV2,.,.,13,TRBJ2-5,CASSAWQRETQYF,TGTGCCAGCAGTGCGTGGCAGCGGGAGACCCAGTACTTC
TRBV7-9,.,.,12,TRBJ2-3,CASSLSADTQYF,TGTGCCAGCAGCTTATCTGCAGATACGCAGTATTTT
TRBV27,.,.,14,TRBJ2-5,CASSKWARQETQYF,TGTGCCAGCAGCAAATGGGCCCGACAAGAGACCCAGTACTTC
TRBV6-6,.,.,16,TRBJ1-3,CASSYSQEGSGNTIYF,TGTGCCAGCAGTTACTCCCAGGAGGGGTCCGGAAACACCATATATTTT
TRBV7-9,.,once,15,TRBJ2-7,CASSPGDGRDYEQYF,TGTGCCAGCAGCCCAGGGGACGGTCGGGACTACGAGCAGTACTTC
TRBV7-8,TRBD2,.,16,TRBJ2-3,CASSRGLGQTRDTQYF,TGTGCCAGCAGTCGCGGACTAGGCCAAACTCGGGATACGCAGTATTTT
TRBV4-3,.,.,19,TRBJ2-3,CASSQGVSARIPPTDTQYF,TGCGCCAGCAGCCAAGGGGTATCGGCTAGAATTCCCCCCACAGATACGCAGTATTTT
TRBV29-1,TRBD1,.,13,TRBJ2-3,CSVVGQYTDTQYF,TGCAGCGTGGTGGGACAGTACACAGATACGCAGTATTTT
TRBV5-1,.,.,11,TRBJ1-4,CASSLDEKLFF,TGCGCCAGCAGCTTGGATGAAAAACTGTTTTTT
TRBV28,.,.,13,TRBJ1-2,CASSRGTLGGYTF,TGTGCCAGCAGCCGGGGGACCCTAGGGGGCTACACCTTC
TRBV4-2,.,.,17,TRBJ1-3,CASSQAGASGSGNTIYF,TGTGCCAGCAGCCAAGCGGGTGCCTCGGGCAGCGGAAACACCATATATTTT
TRBV6-5,.,.,13,TRBJ1-1,CASRRQTYTEAFF,TGTGCCAGCCGGAGACAGACTTACACTGAAGCTTTCTTT
TRBV2,TRBD2,few,12,TRBJ2-1,CASSSGEDEQFF,TGTGCCAGCAGTAGCGGGGAGGATGAGCAGTTCTTC
TRBV30,.,.,16,TRBJ1-3,CAWSGDRGTSGNTIYF,TGTGCCTGGAGTGGGGACCGCGGGACCTCTGGAAACACCATATATTTT
TRBV7-9,.,.,17,TRBJ2-3,CASSFSGSGPSTDTQYF,TGTGCCAGCAGCTTCTCTGGTTCCGGGCCTAGCACAGATACGCAGTATTTT
TRBV18,TRBD2,.,16,TRBJ2-2,CASSPTSGAETGELFF,TGTGCCAGCTCACCCACTAGCGGGGCTGAAACCGGGGAGCTGTTTTTT
TRBV6-1,.,.,13,TRBJ1-4,CASNTKGIRKTVF,TGTGCCAGCAATACAAAAGGTATACGAAAAACTGTTTTT
TRBV7-2,.,.,12,TRBJ1-2,CASSLSGYGYTF,TGTGCCAGCAGCTTATCAGGGTATGGCTACACCTTC
TRBV6-1,.,once,15,TRBJ2-7,CASSEAPGTSYEQYF,TGTGCCAGCAGTGAAGCGCCAGGGACATCCTACGAGCAGTACTTC
TRBV6-5,.,.,16,TRBJ2-4,CASSYTMRGAKNIQYF,TGTGCCAGCAGTTACACGATGAGGGGGGCCAAAAACATTCAGTACTTC
TRBV5-1,.,.,14,TRBJ1-2,CASSPAGASYGYTF,TGCGCCAGCAGCCCTGCTGGGGCTAGCTATGGCTACACCTTC
TRBV5-1,TRBD1,.,15,TRBJ2-3,CASSPGDRYTDTQYF,TGCGCCAGCAGCCCCGGGGACAGGTACACAGATACGCAGTATTTT
TRBV27,TRBD1,few,14,TRBJ1-6,CASSPGQGNSPLHF,TGTGCCAGCAGTCCAGGACAGGGAAATTCACCCCTCCACTTT
TRBV5-1,TRBD2,.,16,TRBJ2-5,CASSLGGSPQQETQYF,TGCGCCAGCAGCTTGGGCGGGAGCCCTCAACAAGAGACCCAGTACTTC
TRBV5-5,.,.,14,TRBJ2-7,CASSLIDQRGEQYF,TGTGCCAGCAGCCTAATCGATCAACGGGGCGAGCAGTACTTC
TRBV7-9,.,.,14,TRBJ1-4,CASSLEREGEKLFF,TGTGCCAGCAGCTTAGAAAGGGAGGGGGAAAAACTGTTTTTT